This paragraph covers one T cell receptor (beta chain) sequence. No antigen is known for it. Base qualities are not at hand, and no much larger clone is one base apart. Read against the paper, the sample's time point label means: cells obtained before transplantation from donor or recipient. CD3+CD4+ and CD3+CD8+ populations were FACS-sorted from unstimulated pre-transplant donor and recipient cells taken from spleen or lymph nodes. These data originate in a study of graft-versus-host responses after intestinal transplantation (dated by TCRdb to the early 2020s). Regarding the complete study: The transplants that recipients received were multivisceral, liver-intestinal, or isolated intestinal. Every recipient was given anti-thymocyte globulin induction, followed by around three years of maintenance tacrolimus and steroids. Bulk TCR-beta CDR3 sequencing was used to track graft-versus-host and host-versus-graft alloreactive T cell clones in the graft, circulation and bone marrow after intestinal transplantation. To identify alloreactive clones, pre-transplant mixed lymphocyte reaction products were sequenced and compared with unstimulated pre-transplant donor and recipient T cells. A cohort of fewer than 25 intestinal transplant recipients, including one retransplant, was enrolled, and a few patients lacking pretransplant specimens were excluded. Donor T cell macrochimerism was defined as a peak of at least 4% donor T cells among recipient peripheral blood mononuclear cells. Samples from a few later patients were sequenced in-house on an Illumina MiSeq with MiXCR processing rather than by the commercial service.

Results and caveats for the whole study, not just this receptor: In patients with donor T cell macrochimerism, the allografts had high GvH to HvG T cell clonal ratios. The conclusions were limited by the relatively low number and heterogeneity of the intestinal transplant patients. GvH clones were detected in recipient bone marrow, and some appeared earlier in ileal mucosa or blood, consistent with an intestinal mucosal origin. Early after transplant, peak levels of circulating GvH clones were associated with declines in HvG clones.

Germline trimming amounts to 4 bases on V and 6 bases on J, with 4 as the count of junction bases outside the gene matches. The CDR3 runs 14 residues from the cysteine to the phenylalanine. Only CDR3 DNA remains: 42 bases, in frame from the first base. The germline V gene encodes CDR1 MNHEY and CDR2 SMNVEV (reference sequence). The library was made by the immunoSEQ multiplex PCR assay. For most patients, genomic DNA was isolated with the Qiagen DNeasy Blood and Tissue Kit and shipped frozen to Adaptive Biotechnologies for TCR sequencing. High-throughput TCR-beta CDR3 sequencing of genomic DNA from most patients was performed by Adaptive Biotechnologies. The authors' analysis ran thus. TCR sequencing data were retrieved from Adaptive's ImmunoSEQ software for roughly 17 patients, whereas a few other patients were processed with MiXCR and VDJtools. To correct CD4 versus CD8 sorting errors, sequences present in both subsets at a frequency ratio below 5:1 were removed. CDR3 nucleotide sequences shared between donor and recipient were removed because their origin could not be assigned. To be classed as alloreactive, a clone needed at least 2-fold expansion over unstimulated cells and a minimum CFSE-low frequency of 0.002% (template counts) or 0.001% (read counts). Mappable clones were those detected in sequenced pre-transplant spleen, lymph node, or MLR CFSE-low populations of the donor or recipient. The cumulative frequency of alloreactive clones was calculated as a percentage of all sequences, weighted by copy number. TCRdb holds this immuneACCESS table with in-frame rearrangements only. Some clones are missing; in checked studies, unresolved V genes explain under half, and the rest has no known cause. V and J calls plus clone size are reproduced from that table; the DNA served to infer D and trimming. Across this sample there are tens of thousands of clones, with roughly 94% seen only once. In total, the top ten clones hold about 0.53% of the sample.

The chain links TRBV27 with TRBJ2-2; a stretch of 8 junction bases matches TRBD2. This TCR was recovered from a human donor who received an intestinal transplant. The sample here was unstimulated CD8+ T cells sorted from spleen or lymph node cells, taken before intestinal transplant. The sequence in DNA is TGTGCCAGCAGTTCCGAGACTAGCGCCGGGGAGCTGTTTTTT. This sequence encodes CASSSETSAGELFF.